The present TCR beta chain was sequenced within a study of cytomegalovirus exposure and HLA in healthy donors. Germline assignment: CDR1 DFQATT and CDR2 SNEGSKA (reference sequence). The V and J ends lost 4 bases and 4 bases respectively, with 7 bases between them. The CDR3 is 11 amino acids. This clone appeared once. Its antigen is not known. The primer mix had 60 Vbeta and 13 Jbeta primers. Assay used: immunoSEQ multiplex PCR; TCRdb lists only in-frame clones, some missing. The table shows approximately 120,000 clones, with around 78% occurring only once. Study conclusions and caveats: The study reported that TCR beta sequences accurately predicted HLA-A and HLA-B alleles in most subjects.

The chain uses TRBV20-1 and TRBJ1-1; D gene ambiguous. Sequenced sample: PBMCs. This TCR was sampled from a man aged 35 to 55 in good health and CMV-seronegative. Here the CDR3 DNA reads TGCAGTGCTAAGGAGGTCACTGAAGCTTTCTTT. Translation gives CSAKEVTEAFF.